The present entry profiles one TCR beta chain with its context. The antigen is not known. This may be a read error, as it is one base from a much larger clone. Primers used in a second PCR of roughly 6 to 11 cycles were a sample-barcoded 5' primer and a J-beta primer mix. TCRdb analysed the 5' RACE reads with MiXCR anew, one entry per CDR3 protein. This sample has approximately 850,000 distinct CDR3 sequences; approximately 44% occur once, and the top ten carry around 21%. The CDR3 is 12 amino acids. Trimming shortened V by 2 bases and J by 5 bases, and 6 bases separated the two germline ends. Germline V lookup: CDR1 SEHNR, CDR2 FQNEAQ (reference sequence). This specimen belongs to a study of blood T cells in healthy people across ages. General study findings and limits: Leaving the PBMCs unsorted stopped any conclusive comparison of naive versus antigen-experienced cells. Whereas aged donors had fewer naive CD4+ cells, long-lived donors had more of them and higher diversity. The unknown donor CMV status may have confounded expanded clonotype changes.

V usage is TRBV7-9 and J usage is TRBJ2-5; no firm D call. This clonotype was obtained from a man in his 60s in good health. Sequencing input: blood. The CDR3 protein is CASSLNYETQYF. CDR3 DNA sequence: TGTGCCAGCAGCTTAAATTACGAGACCCAGTACTTC.